These 20 T cell receptor beta chains were sequenced from one sample in a study of graft-versus-host responses after intestinal transplantation. Intraepithelial and lamina propria lymphocytes were freed from processed graft tissue. Produced via immunoSEQ multiplex PCR; TCRdb's table is partial and in-frame only. The table shows 2,500 to 3,500 clones, with roughly 80% occurring only once. Sequencing used ileum tissue, obtained around 5 and 7 days after intestinal transplantation. Source of these receptors: a human patient who received an intestinal transplant, so some T cells may come from the graft donor.

V gene TRBV4-1 combines with J gene TRBJ1-1; a weak D match, TRBD1 (5 bases). The CDR3 runs 15 residues. Germline V CDR1 and CDR2: MGHRA, YSYEKL. The V and J ends lost 1 base and 5 bases respectively, with 14 bases between them. In DNA, the CDR3 is TGCGCCAGCAGCCAAGGGGGTCTGGGGGATACTGAAGCTTTCTTT. Translation: CASSQGGLGDTEAFF.

The chain couples TRBV5-4 to TRBJ2-5; TRBD2 aligns across 7 bases. The germline V gene encodes CDR1 SGHNT and CDR2 YYREEE (reference sequence). V shed 5 bases and J 4 bases; nucleotides not matched to a gene: 5. CDR3 size: 13 residues. The CDR3 is CASRGGVRETQYF. The CDR3 DNA reads as TGTGCCAGCAGGGGGGGGGTCCGAGAGACCCAGTACTTC.

This chain links TRBV30 with TRBJ1-2; TRBD1 is a possible D gene (6 bases). The CDR3 totals 14 residues. Looked up from germline, CDR1 is GTSNPN and CDR2 is SVGIG (reference sequence). The ends were cut back, 0 bases at V and 0 bases at J, with 8 bases in the middle. The CDR3, as DNA: TGTGCCTGGAGTGTACGGGACACTAACTATGGCTACACCTTC. Protein product: CAWSVRDTNYGYTF.

The rearrangement uses TRBV2 and TRBJ1-2; 8 nucleotides align to TRBD1. CDR1 is SNHLY and CDR2 is FYNNEI in the germline V gene. There are 13 residues in the CDR3. The J segment lost 3 bases and the V segment lost 4 bases, leaving 1 base of the junction unmatched. The CDR3 loop reads CASSAGGYYGYTF. Written as DNA, the CDR3 is TGTGCCAGCAGTGCAGGGGGCTACTATGGCTACACCTTC.

The rearrangement links TRBV11-3 to TRBJ1-1, with no clear D. The CDR3 loop spans 11 amino acids. The ends were cut back, 3 bases at V and 1 base at J, with 0 bases in the middle. Germline values: CDR1 SGHNT, CDR2 YENEEA. In DNA form, the CDR3 reads TGTGCCAGCAGCTTGAACACTGAAGCTTTCTTT. It is translated as CASSLNTEAFF.

The rearrangement joins TRBV9 to TRBJ2-3, with a tentative D call TRBD2 (5 bases). The CDR3 spans 14 residues. Germline V gene data show CDR1 as SGDLS and CDR2 as YYNGEE. V lost 0 bases to trimming and J lost 0 bases, with 5 bases between them. CDR3 in amino acids: CASSVGTSTDTQYF. In DNA form, the CDR3 reads TGTGCCAGCAGCGTAGGGACTAGCACAGATACGCAGTATTTT.

In DNA form, the CDR3 reads TGCAGCGTTGAATCTCGGGACAGCTACTATCCTTATGGCTACACCTTC. As protein: CSVESRDSYYPYGYTF. The V gene is TRBV29-1, the J gene TRBJ1-2; 7 nucleotides match TRBD1. The germline V gene encodes CDR1 SQVTM and CDR2 ANQGSEA. This CDR3 is 16 amino acids long. V was pared by 2 bases and J by 5 bases, with 14 bases of the junction left unmatched.

The sample holds a few counts of this clone. The CDR3 DNA reads TGTGCCAGCAGTTACTCGGGGACAGGCGAGGCTGGCTACACCTTC. Its translation is CASSYSGTGEAGYTF. The V call is TRBV6-5, the J call TRBJ1-2; 8 bases align to TRBD1. CDR3 length: 15 amino acids. Germline CDR1 MNHEY, CDR2 SVGAGI. Trimming at V came to 0 bases and at J to 7 bases, leaving 7 bases not matched to a gene.

V gene TRBV5-1 combines with J gene TRBJ2-1; 8 nucleotides agree with TRBD1. CDR1 is SGHRS, CDR2 YFSETQ, per germline. V dropped 1 base and J dropped 3; count of bases not matched to a gene: 0. The length of the CDR3 is 14 residues. The CDR3 region is CASSLTGGYNEQFF. The CDR3 nucleotides are TGCGCCAGCAGCTTGACAGGGGGCTACAATGAGCAGTTCTTC.

This clone has only a few counts. The chain employs TRBV23-1 and TRBJ1-6, with a tentative D call TRBD1 (5 bases). TRBV23-1 is known as an ORF, though its function is uncertain. The V gene lost 0 bases and the J gene lost 9 bases, with 6 bases spanning the gap. CDR3 size: 13 residues. CDR3 in amino acids: CASSQSRVSPLHF. CDR3 in DNA: TGCGCCAGCAGTCAATCCAGGGTTTCACCCCTCCACTTT.

V gene TRBV23-1 combines with J gene TRBJ1-5; a possible D gene is TRBD1 (6 bases). TRBV23-1 is given ORF status, its function remaining uncertain. Trimming took off 4 bases at V and 3 bases at J, with 10 bases between the two ends. The CDR3 has 14 residues. This chain's CDR3 is CASSRGAPNQPQHF. DNA for the CDR3: TGCGCCAGCAGTCGGGGGGCCCCCAATCAGCCCCAGCATTTT.

This clone was seen a handful of times. The chain is built from TRBV27 and TRBJ1-2; no reliable D call. Looked up from germline, CDR1 is MNHEY and CDR2 is SMNVEV (reference sequence). The ends were cut back, 2 bases at V and 3 bases at J, with 10 bases in the middle. This CDR3 region has 14 residues. CDR3 in amino acids: CASSLDDGYYGYTF. The CDR3 DNA reads as TGTGCCAGCAGTTTAGATGACGGATACTATGGCTACACCTTC.

The chain couples TRBV18 to TRBJ2-1, with 12 bases that match TRBD2. The CDR3 extends over 17 amino acids. J lost 7 bases, V lost 3 bases, and 10 bases had no gene match. From germline, CDR1 is KGHSH and CDR2 LQKENI. CDR3 DNA sequence: TGTGCCAGCTCACCGTTCAAACTAGCGGGGGGCGGGAATGAGCAGTTCTTC. It encodes CASSPFKLAGGGNEQFF.

The chain is built from TRBV6-5 and TRBJ2-7; D not resolved. The ends were cut back, 5 bases at V and 3 bases at J, with 8 bases in the middle. This CDR3 spans 12 amino acids. The germline V gene has CDR1 MNHEY and CDR2 SVGAGI. CDR3 sequence (DNA): TGTGCCAGCAGTGTGATCCTCTACGAGCAGTACTTC. Its protein is CASSVILYEQYF.

The V call is TRBV6-5, the J call TRBJ2-2; 10 positions agree with TRBD2. This CDR3 region has 15 residues. Germline CDR1 MNHEY, CDR2 SVGAGI. The trim removed 4 bases at V and 1 base at J, leaving 0 bases unmatched. The CDR3 sequence: CASSWTSGNTGELFF. In DNA form, the CDR3 reads TGTGCCAGCAGTTGGACTAGCGGGAACACCGGGGAGCTGTTTTTT.

The V gene is TRBV15, the J gene TRBJ1-4; no clear D. CDR3 size: 14 residues. The V gene's germline CDR1 is LNHNV and CDR2 YYDKDF (reference sequence). V dropped 0 bases and J dropped 0 bases, with 2 bases sitting between them. The CDR3 DNA is TGTGCCACCAGCAGAGAAGCAACTAATGAAAAACTGTTTTTT. Protein sequence: CATSREATNEKLFF.

The V call is TRBV6-1, the J call TRBJ2-5, with D unresolved. V lost 1 base and J lost 1, with 7 bases in between. In germline, CDR1 is MNHNS, CDR2 SASEGT. The CDR3 has 14 residues. The CDR3 region is CASSEEDGQETQYF. The CDR3 nucleotides are TGTGCCAGCAGTGAAGAAGACGGCCAAGAGACCCAGTACTTC.

This chain's CDR3 is CASSLQNTLGYTF. Written as DNA, the CDR3 is TGTGCCAGCAGCTTGCAAAACACCCTCGGCTACACCTTC. The chain uses TRBV13 and TRBJ1-2, with unresolved D. The germline V gene encodes CDR1 PRHDT and CDR2 FYEKMQ (reference sequence). Trimming took off 3 bases at V and 8 bases at J, with 13 bases between the two ends. The length of the CDR3 is 13 residues. Complete variable domain (other parts from reference TRBV13 and TRBJ1-2): AAGVIQSPRHLIKEKRETATLKCYPIPRHDTVYWYQQGPGQDPQFLISFYEKMQSDKGSIPDRFSAQQFSDYHSELNMSSLELGDSALYFCASSLQNTLGYTFGSGTRLTVV.

CDR3 sequence (DNA): TGTGCCAGCAGCTTAGTGGGGACAGGGCCGAACACTGAAGCTTTCTTT. It yields the protein CASSLVGTGPNTEAFF. The rearrangement links TRBV7-9 to TRBJ1-1; 9 bases are shared with TRBD1. The CDR3 has 16 amino acids. Trimming took 1 base from V and 1 from J; bases not matched to a gene: 4. Germline assignment: CDR1 SEHNR and CDR2 FQNEAQ (reference sequence).

The chain uses TRBV15 and TRBJ1-2; maybe TRBD1 (5 bases). CDR3 length: 17 amino acids. Between the trimmed V and J ends, which lost 5 bases and 4 bases, there was a span of 23 bases. Germline CDR1 LNHNV, CDR2 YYDKDF (reference sequence). The chain's CDR3 is CATSSCSGCGKTYGYTF. The CDR3 DNA reads as TGTGCCACCAGCTCGTGTTCAGGGTGTGGAAAGACCTATGGCTACACCTTC.